One and the same sample provided the 8 T cell receptor beta chains below, sequenced in a study of OX40 agonist ivuxolimab in advanced cancers. Profiled with immunoSEQ multiplex PCR; TCRdb holds only in-frame clones, not every one. The sample lists more than 80,000 clones, more than 75% occurring once. Sample: CD4+ or CD8+ T cells sorted from blood, taken in a trial of the OX40 agonist ivuxolimab. The receptors were gathered from an adult with an advanced solid tumor such as melanoma, head and neck, liver or kidney cancer.

This chain links TRBV5-1 with TRBJ1-5; D remains ambiguous. CDR1 and CDR2 (germline): SGHRS, YFSETQ. Trimming removed 0 bases from V and 6 bases from J, with 7 bases in between. The CDR3 is 13 amino acids. The CDR3 here is CASSLDVGQPQHF. CDR3 bases: TGCGCCAGCAGCTTGGACGTAGGTCAGCCCCAGCATTTT.

The CDR3 DNA reads as TGTGCCAGCTCACCGGGACTAGCAAAGAACAATGAGCAGTTCTTC. Translating gives CASSPGLAKNNEQFF. The V gene is TRBV18, the J gene TRBJ2-1; 9 bases match TRBD2. CDR3 length equals 15 residues. The germline V gene encodes CDR1 KGHSH and CDR2 LQKENI. Unmatched junction bases numbered 5, after V lost 3 bases and J lost 5 bases.

The gene calls are TRBV9 and TRBJ2-7; tentatively, D is TRBD1 (6 bases). V was trimmed by 4 bases and J by 3 bases, leaving 14 bases between them. The CDR3 covers 14 residues. CDR1 SGDLS and CDR2 YYNGEE come from the germline V gene. The CDR3 spells CASSPPGQNYEQYF. The CDR3 nucleotides read TGTGCCAGCAGCCCACCGGGACAAAACTACGAGCAGTACTTC.

This clone was detected only once. The rearrangement uses TRBV28 and TRBJ1-2; 8 bases map to TRBD1. The CDR3 contains 15 residues. Unmatched junction bases numbered 8, after V lost 4 bases and J lost 4 bases. Germline V gives CDR1 MDHEN, CDR2 SYDVKM. The DNA of the CDR3 is TGTGCCAGCAGTTCCCGACAGGGGCATAGCTATGGCTACACCTTC. It specifies CASSSRQGHSYGYTF.

This clone was detected a few times. V gene TRBV12-2 combines with J gene TRBJ1-5. TRBV12-2 is an annotated pseudogene. The CDR3 extends over 14 amino acids. CDR3 nucleotides: TGTGCAAGTCGCTTAGCTAATAGCAATCAGCCCCAGCATTTT. It is translated as CASRLANSNQPQHF.

This clone was recorded once. The rearrangement links TRBV5-1 to TRBJ2-7; D not resolved. Germline lookup yields CDR1 SGHRS and CDR2 YFSETQ. The CDR3 has 12 amino acids. With 3 bases removed from V and 6 bases from J, the gap between germline ends came to 10 bases. CDR3 DNA sequence: TGCGCCAGCAGCTCGCGACTCGGCGAGCAGTACTTC. Its translation: CASSSRLGEQYF.

The chain recombines TRBV5-6 with TRBJ2-5, with D unresolved. Trimming shortened V by 0 bases and J by 2 bases, and 8 bases separated the two germline ends. Germline CDR1 reads SGHDT; CDR2 reads YYEEEE. The CDR3 contains 14 residues. Written as DNA, the CDR3 is TGTGCCAGCAGCTTGGATACATTTCAAGAGACCCAGTACTTC. Its protein product is CASSLDTFQETQYF. Using reference TRBV5-6 and TRBJ2-5 for the parts outside the CDR3, the full variable domain is DAGVTQSPTHLIKTRGQQVTLRCSPKSGHDTVSWYQQALGQGPQFIFQYYEEEERQRGNFPDRFSGHQFPNYSSELNVNALLLGDSALYLCASSLDTFQETQYFGPGTRLLVL.

V usage is TRBV25-1 and J usage is TRBJ1-2; TRBD1 agrees at 8 bases. The germline CDR1 and CDR2 sequences are MGHDK and SYGVNS. After removal of 4 bases from V and 8 bases from J, the junction contained 12 bases not matched to a gene. The CDR3 consists of 15 residues. The CDR3 is CASSGTDRGKGGYTF. The CDR3 DNA reads as TGTGCCAGCAGTGGGACCGACAGGGGTAAGGGGGGCTACACCTTC.